The T cell receptor (beta chain) under discussion was sequenced for a study of T cell responses to AZD1222 COVID-19 vaccine. Regarding the study as a whole: As reported, nearly half of all spike-specific TCRs target variant regions that are unmutated. Recipients of two AZD1222 doses showed rising Spike-specific TCR breadth and depth. Mostly white British, mostly female donors; authors suggested clonal diversity may be underestimated.

As to this clone: Its specificity is not known.

Profiled with immunoSEQ multiplex PCR; TCRdb holds only in-frame clones, not every one. The repertoire holds approximately 180,000 clones, with about 86% as singletons. J lost 4 bases, V lost 6 bases, and 6 bases had no gene match. This CDR3 is 12 amino acids long. The germline V gene encodes CDR1 SQVTM and CDR2 ANQGSEA. This sequence originates from an adult in good health. The chain carries TRBV29-1 and TRBJ2-7, with 7 bases aligning to TRBD1. The sample here was peripheral blood, taken on day 0 of AZD1222 vaccination. CDR3 sequence (DNA): TGCAGCGTCGTGGGACAGACGTACGAGCAGTACTTC. Translating it yields CSVVGQTYEQYF.